A single sample gave rise to the 21 T cell receptor beta chains below, sequenced in a study of control samples from healthy donors and cancer patients. Generated by immunoSEQ multiplex PCR, the TCRdb table keeps only in-frame clones and is missing some. This sample has roughly 100,000 clones, with approximately 89% found just once. The specimen sequenced was blood. Receptors originate from a woman aged 30 to 39 in good health.

The chain is built from TRBV7-2 and TRBJ1-2; D is uncertain. This CDR3 is 14 amino acids long. Germline V gene data show CDR1 as SGHTA and CDR2 as FQGNSA. V lost 1 base to trimming and J lost 0 bases, with 6 bases between them. The CDR3 DNA sequence: TGTGCCAGCAGCTTAGAGACACCTAACTATGGCTACACCTTC. Translating gives CASSLETPNYGYTF.

This rearrangement joins TRBV15 to TRBJ2-7, with D possibly TRBD2 on 6 matching bases. The ends were cut back, 0 bases at V and 2 bases at J, with 17 bases in the middle. The length of the CDR3 is 17 residues. Germline-derived CDR1 and CDR2 are LNHNV and YYDKDF (reference sequence). DNA for the CDR3: TGTGCCACCAGCAGAGACCCGGGACTCTTGGTACCCTACGAGCAGTACTTC. Its protein is CATSRDPGLLVPYEQYF.

J is TRBJ2-7 and V is TRBV2; 7 bases fit TRBD1. V shed 2 bases and J 0 bases; nucleotides not matched to a gene: 4. Germline-derived CDR1 and CDR2 are SNHLY and FYNNEI. The CDR3 contains 15 residues. Written as DNA, the CDR3 is TGTGCCAGCAGTGAAACAGGGGCGGCCTCCTACGAGCAGTACTTC. Translated: CASSETGAASYEQYF.

This clone occurred once. V and J are TRBV19 and TRBJ2-3, with D perhaps matching TRBD1 (5 bases). The V gene lost 5 bases and the J gene lost 2 bases, with 11 bases spanning the gap. The CDR3 loop spans 14 amino acids. From germline, CDR1 is LNHDA and CDR2 SQIVND (reference sequence). The CDR3 region is CASSLQGITDTQYF. The CDR3 DNA sequence: TGTGCCAGTAGTTTGCAGGGTATCACAGATACGCAGTATTTT.

The rearrangement joins TRBV12-3 or TRBV12-4 to TRBJ1-1; a weak D match, TRBD1 (5 bases). V dropped 6 bases and J dropped 1 base, with 9 bases sitting between them. The CDR3 sequence is 13 residues long. The CDR3 DNA sequence: TGTGCCAGCAGGATACAGGAGAACACTGAAGCTTTCTTT. Amino acids: CASRIQENTEAFF.

The rearrangement joins TRBV7-8 to TRBJ2-5; 10 nucleotides match TRBD2. J lost 5 bases, V lost 1 base, and 10 bases had no gene match. Germline V gene lookup returns CDR1 SGHVS and CDR2 FQNEAQ. This CDR3 is 17 amino acids long. CDR3 region: CASSLDLAGAPQETQYF. The DNA for the CDR3 is TGTGCCAGCAGCTTAGACCTAGCGGGGGCGCCTCAGGAGACCCAGTACTTC.

The V call is TRBV7-9, the J call TRBJ2-7, with TRBD2 identical over 7 bases. Germline V gives CDR1 SEHNR, CDR2 FQNEAQ (reference sequence). The CDR3 contains 15 residues. V was pared by 1 base and J by 5 bases, with 8 bases of the junction left unmatched. Here the CDR3 reads CASSLVGPAGDEQYF. CDR3 bases: TGTGCCAGCAGCTTAGTGGGACCGGCGGGGGACGAGCAGTACTTC.

This clone was observed once. This chain links TRBV6-6 with TRBJ2-2, with 8 bases that match TRBD1. Trimming took 0 bases from V and 6 from J; bases not matched to a gene: 3. The CDR3 consists of 15 residues. Germline V gene lookup returns CDR1 MNHNY and CDR2 SVGAGI (reference sequence). CDR3 in DNA: TGTGCCAGCAGTTACTCGACAGGGGAGGCCGGGGAGCTGTTTTTT. Amino acids: CASSYSTGEAGELFF.

V is TRBV10-2 and J is TRBJ2-5, with D maybe TRBD1 (6 bases). The CDR3 contains 14 residues. In germline, CDR1 is WSHSY, CDR2 SAAADI. Deletions cut 1 base from V and 5 bases from J, with 11 bases between. CDR3 DNA sequence: TGCGCCAGCAGTGAGTGGGGACATCCGGAGACCCAGTACTTC. Translation: CASSEWGHPETQYF.

V usage is TRBV19 and J usage is TRBJ1-1, with 9 bases aligning to TRBD1. Germline-derived CDR1 and CDR2 are LNHDA and SQIVND (reference sequence). V was clipped by 7 bases and J by 0 bases; unmatched bases: 9. The CDR3 is made up of 16 amino acids. The CDR3 is CASTGEGDRVNTEAFF. The CDR3 coding sequence is TGTGCCAGTACGGGGGAAGGGGACAGGGTGAACACTGAAGCTTTCTTT.

The chain uses TRBV4-2 and TRBJ1-2, with D uncertain. Germline V CDR1 and CDR2: LGHNA, YNFKEQ. This CDR3 spans 15 amino acids. V was pared by 1 base and J by 8 bases, with 17 bases between. The CDR3 protein is CASSQASTPAGGYTF. CDR3 nucleotide sequence: TGTGCCAGCAGCCAAGCTTCGACCCCGGCGGGAGGCTACACCTTC.

The table lists this clone with a count of one. The chain joins TRBV30 to TRBJ1-5; D is possibly TRBD1 (6 bases). This CDR3 has 16 residues. Trimming took 2 bases from V and 2 from J, leaving 16 bases between them. Looked up from germline, CDR1 is GTSNPN and CDR2 is SVGIG (reference sequence). The CDR3 is CAWSLGGGWGNQPQHF. The CDR3 nucleotides are TGTGCCTGGAGTTTGGGGGGGGGCTGGGGCAATCAGCCCCAGCATTTT. The whole variable domain, remainder taken from reference TRBV30 and TRBJ1-5, is SQTIHQWPATLVQPVGSPLSLECTVEGTSNPNLYWYRQAAGRGLQLLFYSVGIGQISSEVPQNLSASRPQDRQFILSSKKLLLSDSGFYLCAWSLGGGWGNQPQHFGDGTRLSIL.

This rearrangement joins TRBV6-6 to TRBJ2-3; the D gene is possibly TRBD1 (6 bases). The ends were cut back, 5 bases at V and 1 base at J, with 22 bases in the middle. CDR3 length: 18 amino acids. CDR1 is MNHNY and CDR2 is SVGAGI in the germline V gene (reference sequence). The CDR3 is CASSPYRQVPGRTDTQYF. As DNA, the CDR3 is TGTGCCAGCAGTCCCTACCGACAGGTCCCAGGTCGCACAGATACGCAGTATTTT.

In the case of this clone: Within the sample, other DNA sequences also encode this same CDR3. V and J are TRBV7-3 and TRBJ2-3; the D gene is possibly TRBD2 (6 bases). CDR3 size: 14 residues. With 2 bases removed from V and 0 bases from J, the gap between germline ends came to 6 bases. In germline, CDR1 is SGHTA, CDR2 FQGTGA. In nucleotides, the CDR3 is TGTGCCAGCAGCTTAGGGACTAGCACAGATACGCAGTATTTT. This codes for CASSLGTSTDTQYF. Looking up the rest from reference TRBV7-3 and TRBJ2-3 gives the full variable domain: GAGVSQTPSNKVTEKGKYVELRCDPISGHTALYWYRQSLGQGPEFLIYFQGTGAADDSGLPNDRFFAVRPEGSVSTLKIQRTERGDSAVYLCASSLGTSTDTQYFGPGTRLTVL.

This clone was counted once. The chain links TRBV2 to TRBJ1-5; D is unresolved. The germline V and J ends were trimmed by 6 bases and 0 bases, with 9 bases remaining between them. Germline V gene lookup returns CDR1 SNHLY and CDR2 FYNNEI. This CDR3 contains 14 residues. Written as DNA, the CDR3 is TGTGCCAGCAGCAAAGAGGGTAGCAATCAGCCCCAGCATTTT. As protein: CASSKEGSNQPQHF.

This chain joins TRBV14 and TRBJ2-7; D possibly corresponds to TRBD2 (6 bases). Per germline, CDR1 SGHDN and CDR2 FVKESK. Trimming took off 6 bases at V and 6 bases at J, with 18 bases between the two ends. This CDR3 is built from 14 residues. The CDR3 DNA sequence: TGTGCCAGCAGACGATCCGGGGGACTCGGCGAGCAGTACTTC. Residues: CASRRSGGLGEQYF.

This clone was counted once. The chain couples TRBV5-1 to TRBJ2-7, with a weak D call TRBD1 (8 bases). V was trimmed by 5 bases and J by 7 bases, leaving 25 bases between them. In germline, CDR1 is SGHRS, CDR2 YFSETQ. The CDR3 contains 16 residues. The CDR3 reads CASRSGTGLTWPEQYF. In nucleotides, the CDR3 is TGCGCCAGCAGGAGCGGGACAGGATTAACCTGGCCTGAGCAGTACTTC.

V gene TRBV9 combines with J gene TRBJ1-1; TRBD1 is a possible D gene (6 bases). The germline gives CDR1 SGDLS, CDR2 YYNGEE. This CDR3 spans 15 amino acids. Trimming removed 5 bases at V and 1 base at J, with 15 bases between. DNA for the CDR3: TGTGCCAGCAGTCGAGAACAGGGTGGGAACACTGAAGCTTTCTTT. This translates into CASSREQGGNTEAFF.

The chain carries TRBV19 and TRBJ2-5; 7 positions agree with TRBD1. The CDR3 runs to 15 residues. Trimming took 6 bases from V and 0 from J; bases not matched to a gene: 7. Germline CDR1 reads LNHDA; CDR2 reads SQIVND (reference sequence). In nucleotides, the CDR3 is TGTGCCAGTAGGAGTAAAACAGGGGACCAAGAGACCCAGTACTTC. This encodes CASRSKTGDQETQYF.

This clone was seen only a few times. The V call is TRBV6-5, the J call TRBJ1-1; the D is unclear. The germline V gene encodes CDR1 MNHEY and CDR2 SVGAGI. Between the trimmed V and J ends, which lost 11 bases and 3 bases, there was a span of 19 bases. The CDR3 extends over 14 amino acids. CDR3 sequence reads: CAGESTPADTEAFF. In nucleotides, the CDR3 is TGTGCCGGCGAATCAACCCCGGCGGACACTGAAGCTTTCTTT.

The chain joins TRBV6-5 to TRBJ1-1, with D maybe TRBD1 (6 bases). V dropped 8 bases and J dropped 5 bases, with 12 bases sitting between them. CDR1 and CDR2 from the germline V gene are MNHEY and SVGAGI. The CDR3 covers 12 residues. The CDR3 sequence: CASVRGVTEAFF. CDR3 coding DNA: TGTGCCAGCGTTAGGGGGGTTACTGAAGCTTTCTTT.